The next 8 T cell receptor beta chains were all read from a single sample in a study of T cells after yellow fever vaccination. TCRdb passed the 5' RACE reads through MiXCR, listing each CDR3 protein once. The sample shows about 320,000 distinct CDR3 sequences, roughly 10% of them seen only once. Here the sequenced sample was CD4+ T cells sorted from PBMCs, taken 45 days after the yellow fever booster vaccination. The origin of the receptors is a man younger than 35 who received the YFV17D yellow fever vaccine.

This clonotype was recorded many times. The chain is built from TRBV4-2 and TRBJ2-3, with 10 bases lining up with TRBD2. The CDR3 length is 13 residues. In germline, CDR1 is LGHNA, CDR2 YNFKEQ. The J segment lost 6 bases and the V segment lost 5 bases, leaving 2 bases of the junction unmatched. Here the CDR3 reads CASSGTSADTQYF. CDR3 in DNA: TGTGCCAGCAGCGGGACTAGCGCGGATACGCAGTATTTT.

In nucleotides, the CDR3 is TGTGCCAGCAATCCGAGGTGGAAGGGGCGCTACGAGCAGTACTTC. This translates into CASNPRWKGRYEQYF. V is TRBV6-2 or TRBV6-3 and J is TRBJ2-7; tentatively, D is TRBD1 (5 bases). The length of the CDR3 is 15 residues. Trimming stripped 7 bases from V and 3 bases from J, with 19 bases between. Germline CDR1 MNHEY, CDR2 SVGEGT.

J is TRBJ1-1 and V is TRBV6-2 or TRBV6-3; no firm D call. Trimming removed 6 bases from V and 7 bases from J, with 9 bases in between. CDR3 length: 11 residues. Per germline, CDR1 MNHEY and CDR2 SVGEGT. The CDR3 DNA reads as TGTGCCAGCAGGACCGGCATTGAAGCTTTCTTT. Its protein product is CASRTGIEAFF.

This clonotype was picked up many times. The chain is built from TRBV7-3 and TRBJ2-3; TRBD2 matches 13 bases. The CDR3 totals 17 residues. V shed 5 bases and J 2 bases; nucleotides not matched to a gene: 7. CDR1 and CDR2 from the germline V gene are SGHTA and FQGTGA. The CDR3 bases are TGTGCCAGCAGCCCAAAGGGACTAGCGGGGACCACAGATACGCAGTATTTT. The encoded protein is CASSPKGLAGTTDTQYF.

The rearrangement links TRBV5-1 to TRBJ2-2; D not resolved. This CDR3 is 16 amino acids long. V dropped 2 bases and J dropped 5 bases, with 16 bases sitting between them. Germline CDR1 is SGHRS and CDR2 is YFSETQ. The CDR3 coding sequence is TGCGCCAGCAGCTTTTTTCGGTCAACCAGGACCGGGGAGCTGTTTTTT. Protein: CASSFFRSTRTGELFF.

This clonotype has just a few counts. The V gene is TRBV6-2 or TRBV6-3, the J gene TRBJ2-1; D call uncertain. The germline V gene encodes CDR1 MNHEY and CDR2 SVGEGT. With 0 bases removed from V and 3 bases from J, the gap between germline ends came to 15 bases. The CDR3 sequence is 17 residues long. CDR3 protein: CASSYSNSALVYNEQFF. CDR3 nucleotides: TGTGCCAGCAGTTACTCGAACTCGGCTCTAGTCTACAATGAGCAGTTCTTC.

The chain joins TRBV6-5 to TRBJ2-7; D is unresolved. V was trimmed by 2 bases and J by 0 bases, leaving 11 bases between them. The CDR3 covers 15 residues. The germline gives CDR1 MNHEY, CDR2 SVGAGI. CDR3 coding DNA: TGTGCCAGCAGTTACCAGCCCTCCCTCTCCTACGAGCAGTACTTC. This sequence encodes CASSYQPSLSYEQYF.

The chain joins TRBV7-2 to TRBJ2-5, with 9 bases lining up with TRBD2. CDR1 is SGHTA and CDR2 is FQGNSA in the germline V gene. The CDR3 sequence is 15 residues long. Unmatched junction bases numbered 5, after V lost 0 bases and J lost 6 bases. CDR3 in amino acids: CASSLAGTSRKTQYF. As DNA, the CDR3 is TGTGCCAGCAGCTTAGCGGGGACTAGCAGGAAGACCCAGTACTTC.